A single sample gave rise to the 25 T cell receptor beta chains below, sequenced in a study of blood T cell repertoires in COVID-19 (dated by TCRdb to 2018 to 2021). The library was made by the immunoSEQ multiplex PCR assay. What TCRdb holds here is the immuneACCESS table cut down to in-frame rearrangements. Part of the clones is not present; checked against another copy, under half of the missing clones reflect an unresolved V gene, and the others are unexplained. The sample records some 190,000 clones, over 75% of which are singletons. The top ten clones comprise roughly 20% of the sample. Input material: peripheral blood. The receptors shown here come from a person aged 70 to 85 with COVID-19, enrolled during active disease.

This chain connects TRBV3-1 (or the pseudogene TRBV3-2) to TRBJ1-2; D gene ambiguous. Per the germline V gene, CDR1 is LGHDT and CDR2 is YNNKEL (reference sequence). The CDR3 is 16 amino acids. V was pared by 0 bases and J by 4 bases, with 15 bases between. CDR3 sequence (DNA): TGTGCCAGCAGCCAAGATTTAGCCAGCGGAATCTATGGCTACACCTTC. This encodes CASSQDLASGIYGYTF.

The chain has TRBV5-6 and TRBJ2-7; D is possibly TRBD1 (5 bases). The CDR3 sequence is 13 residues long. Germline V gene lookup returns CDR1 SGHDT and CDR2 YYEEEE. With 0 bases removed from V and 3 bases from J, the gap between germline ends came to 7 bases. The CDR3 region has the DNA TGTGCCAGCAGCTTGGGACAGAACTACGAGCAGTACTTC. Amino acid sequence: CASSLGQNYEQYF.

The CDR3 nucleotides read TGCAGCGGAACTAGCGGGGGACCAGATACGCAGTATTTT. Translated, it gives CSGTSGGPDTQYF. This chain uses TRBV29-1 with TRBJ2-3, with 11 bases identical to TRBD2. The CDR3 has 13 amino acids. J gave up 4 bases and V 7 bases, and 4 bases lay outside the gene matches. Germline-derived CDR1 and CDR2 are SQVTM and ANQGSEA.

The V call is TRBV19, the J call TRBJ2-1; tentative D call: TRBD2 (6 bases). The CDR3 is 14 residues long. The germline V gene encodes CDR1 LNHDA and CDR2 SQIVND (reference sequence). Deletions cut 4 bases from V and 5 bases from J, with 12 bases between. CDR3 sequence: CASSKERAHNEQFF. The DNA of the CDR3 is TGTGCCAGTAGTAAAGAGCGGGCTCACAATGAGCAGTTCTTC.

This chain joins TRBV4-2 and TRBJ2-7; the match to TRBD2 covers 10 bases. Germline loops: CDR1 LGHNA, CDR2 YNFKEQ. Trimming took 6 bases from V and 4 from J; bases not matched to a gene: 6. There are 14 residues in the CDR3. DNA for the CDR3: TGTGCCAGCAGTCCTAGCGGGAGTAGATACGAGCAGTACTTC. Its translation is CASSPSGSRYEQYF.

This clone was counted a few times. The rearrangement uses TRBV9 and TRBJ2-3; weak D call: TRBD1 (6 bases). The germline V gene has CDR1 SGDLS and CDR2 YYNGEE. V lost 3 bases to trimming and J lost 1 base, with 12 bases between them. The CDR3 is made up of 15 amino acids. This CDR3 reads CASSARGVGTDTQYF. CDR3 bases: TGTGCCAGCAGCGCCAGGGGTGTAGGCACAGATACGCAGTATTTT.

The chain is built from TRBV14 and TRBJ2-1; 9 bases are shared with TRBD1. The CDR3 is made up of 17 amino acids. V dropped 0 bases and J dropped 7; count of bases not matched to a gene: 10. Germline V gene sequence: CDR1 SGHDN, CDR2 FVKESK. The CDR3 nucleotides are TGTGCCAGCAGCCAAGATTTCACGAAACAGGGGGCGAATGAGCAGTTCTTC. This sequence encodes CASSQDFTKQGANEQFF.

This chain connects TRBV28 to TRBJ2-7, with D uncertain. CDR3 length: 13 amino acids. Germline V gene sequence: CDR1 MDHEN, CDR2 SYDVKM. Trimming took 6 bases from V and 2 from J, leaving 11 bases between them. CDR3 sequence reads: CASSSTVAYEQYF. The CDR3 DNA is TGTGCCAGCAGCTCAACAGTGGCCTACGAGCAGTACTTC. Filled out from reference TRBV28 and TRBJ2-7, the complete variable domain reads DVKVTQSSRYLVKRTGEKVFLECVQDMDHENMFWYRQDPGLGLRLIYFSYDVKMKEKGDIPEGYSVSREKKERFSLILESASTNQTSMYLCASSSTVAYEQYFGPGTRLTVT.

This chain connects TRBV7-2 to TRBJ1-2; D not resolved. The germline V gene has CDR1 SGHTA and CDR2 FQGNSA. The CDR3 covers 13 residues. Trimming pared 1 base from V and 13 bases from J, leaving 16 bases between. The CDR3 region has the DNA TGTGCCAGCAGCTTAGAACGTCCCTTAGCGCTCACCTTC. This codes for CASSLERPLALTF.

This clone was seen a single time. The chain combines TRBV19 with TRBJ1-1; no firm D call. With 6 bases removed from V and 5 bases from J, the gap between germline ends came to 13 bases. Per germline, CDR1 LNHDA and CDR2 SQIVND (reference sequence). The CDR3 is 13 residues long. The CDR3 protein is CASSQSGWTEAFF. In DNA form, the CDR3 reads TGTGCCAGTAGCCAATCGGGGTGGACTGAAGCTTTCTTT. Complete variable domain (other parts from reference TRBV19 and TRBJ1-1): DGGITQSPKYLFRKEGQNVTLSCEQNLNHDAMYWYRQDPGQGLRLIYYSQIVNDFQKGDIAEGYSVSREKKESFPLTVTSAQKNPTAFYLCASSQSGWTEAFFGQGTRLTVV.

The V call is TRBV5-1, the J call TRBJ2-6, with 11 bases aligning to TRBD1. This CDR3 is 15 amino acids long. J gave up 13 bases and V 3 bases, and 9 bases lay outside the gene matches. Germline CDR1 SGHRS, CDR2 YFSETQ. CDR3 protein: CASSSGGQGAGVLTF. The CDR3 region has the DNA TGCGCCAGCAGCTCCGGAGGACAGGGGGCCGGGGTCCTGACTTTC.

The genes are TRBV27 and TRBJ1-1; possible D gene TRBD1, 5 bases. The CDR3 is made up of 12 amino acids. Germline CDR1 is MNHEY and CDR2 is SMNVEV (reference sequence). Trimming pared 7 bases from V and 3 bases from J, leaving 9 bases between. The CDR3 bases are TGTGCCAGCAAAGACAGTTACACTGAAGCTTTCTTT. It specifies CASKDSYTEAFF.

V usage is TRBV2 and J usage is TRBJ2-7; 13 bases line up with TRBD2. There are 12 residues in the CDR3. The junction had 7 bases not matched to a gene; V was cut back by 7 bases and J by 13 bases. Germline V CDR1 and CDR2: SNHLY, FYNNEI. CDR3 loop: CASNILAGGPYF. The DNA for the CDR3 is TGTGCCAGCAATATACTAGCGGGAGGGCCTTACTTC.

This clone was counted once. The chain employs TRBV7-2 and TRBJ2-3; 10 bases align to TRBD1. From germline, CDR1 is SGHTA and CDR2 FQGNSA. The CDR3 is made up of 18 amino acids. J lost 2 bases, V lost 2 bases, and 10 bases had no gene match. In DNA form, the CDR3 reads TGTGCCAGCAGCTTAAAACCGGGACAGGGGACGGCCACAGATACGCAGTATTTT. Its translation is CASSLKPGQGTATDTQYF.

The chain is built from TRBV5-1 and TRBJ2-3; TRBD2 might be the D (6 bases). The germline V gene has CDR1 SGHRS and CDR2 YFSETQ. The germline V and J ends were trimmed by 4 bases and 3 bases, with 12 bases remaining between them. The CDR3 has 14 amino acids. For the CDR3, the DNA is TGCGCCAGCAGCAGGGAGCGGGTGACAGATACGCAGTATTTT. It translates to CASSRERVTDTQYF.

As regards this clone: A junction end diverges from the germline sequence, so it may reflect a read error. The V and J genes are TRBV15 and TRBJ2-7, with TRBD1 as a possible D gene (5 bases). This CDR3 contains 13 residues. Per germline, CDR1 LNHNV and CDR2 YYDKDF (reference sequence). The DNA of the CDR3 is TGTGCCACCAGCAGAGATCGGGCAGGGTCAACGCACTTC. It translates to CATSRDRAGSTHF.

The gene calls are TRBV4-1 and TRBJ2-2; D is undetermined. Per the germline V gene, CDR1 is MGHRA and CDR2 is YSYEKL. This CDR3 region has 16 residues. V lost 0 bases to trimming and J lost 0 bases, with 8 bases between them. Here the CDR3 DNA reads TGCGCCAGCAGCCAAGATACAGCACCGAACACCGGGGAGCTGTTTTTT. Its protein is CASSQDTAPNTGELFF.

This clone turned up a few times. The chain couples TRBV7-2 to TRBJ2-2; 7 bases map to TRBD1. J was trimmed by 2 bases and V by 6 bases; bases with no gene match: 9. The length of the CDR3 is 16 residues. Germline V lookup: CDR1 SGHTA, CDR2 FQGNSA. CDR3: CASRRQGPKNTGELFF. The CDR3 DNA follows: TGTGCCAGCAGGCGACAGGGCCCAAAAAACACCGGGGAGCTGTTTTTT.

This chain uses TRBV24-1 with TRBJ1-2; unclear D gene. This CDR3 region has 15 residues. V lost 4 bases, J lost 1 base, and 12 bases lay in between. The germline gives CDR1 KGHDR, CDR2 SFDVKD. This CDR3 reads CATSDPQTSNYGYTF. The CDR3 DNA follows: TGTGCCACCAGTGACCCGCAGACAAGTAACTATGGCTACACCTTC.

The chain uses TRBV7-3 and TRBJ2-7, with 9 bases fitting TRBD2. Germline loops: CDR1 SGHTA, CDR2 FQGTGA. The CDR3 consists of 16 residues. V gave up 4 bases and J gave up 5 bases; unmatched junction bases: 12. CDR3 in amino acids: CASSSGGSGRWHEQYF. In nucleotides, the CDR3 is TGTGCCAGCAGCTCTGGGGGGAGCGGGAGGTGGCACGAGCAGTACTTC.

To note about this clone: Other DNA variants within this sample encode the same CDR3. The CDR3 reads CASRYRSSYEQYF. The CDR3 DNA follows: TGTGCCAGCCGATACAGGAGCTCCTACGAGCAGTACTTC. The chain links TRBV12-3 or TRBV12-4 to TRBJ2-7; TRBD1 is a possible D gene (5 bases). The CDR3 totals 13 residues. Trimming left V 8 bases short and J 0 bases short, with 11 bases between.

This clone appeared once. V gene TRBV4-3 combines with J gene TRBJ2-2; tentative D call: TRBD2 (5 bases). V was cut by 1 base and J by 4 bases, with 13 bases left in between. In germline, CDR1 is LGHNA, CDR2 YSLEER. The CDR3 length is 16 residues. The CDR3 DNA is TGCGCCAGCAGCCAAGGTTTGGACTCTGGCACCGGGGAGCTGTTTTTT. Translating gives CASSQGLDSGTGELFF.

The rearrangement links TRBV6-4 to TRBJ1-2, with 9 bases lining up with TRBD1. J lost 5 bases, V lost 3 bases, and 7 bases had no gene match. Germline CDR1 is MRHNA and CDR2 is SNTAGT. The CDR3 totals 15 residues. The CDR3 DNA reads TGTGCCAGCAGTGAAGCCGGGACAGGGATATATGGCTACACCTTC. This gives the protein CASSEAGTGIYGYTF.

J is TRBJ2-1 and V is TRBV6-2 or TRBV6-3; D is possibly TRBD1 (6 bases). Deletions cut 6 bases from V and 9 bases from J, with 12 bases between. The CDR3 contains 12 residues. From germline, CDR1 is MNHEY and CDR2 SVGEGT. The CDR3 sequence is CASSPGQLEQFF. The CDR3 DNA reads as TGTGCCAGCAGCCCTGGACAGCTTGAGCAGTTCTTC.

This clone was seen a single time. The chain recombines TRBV7-8 with TRBJ2-1, with 10 positions matching TRBD2. The germline V gene encodes CDR1 SGHVS and CDR2 FQNEAQ. J was trimmed by 9 bases and V by 5 bases; bases with no gene match: 13. The CDR3 is 16 amino acids. The CDR3 loop reads CASSTRQREGVFEQFF. The CDR3 region has the DNA TGTGCCAGCAGCACCAGGCAGCGGGAGGGCGTCTTTGAGCAGTTCTTC.